This T cell receptor beta chain was identified in a study of vaccination effects on CD4 cells after COVID-19. Study-wide results and caveats: Infection-derived and vaccine-derived clones contracted markedly late after vaccination. Vaccine-induced clones in healthy vaccinees cross-reacted with common cold coronaviruses in only 1 of 255 cases.

As to this clone: Antigen unknown.

Method: immunoSEQ multiplex PCR; TCRdb's copy keeps in-frame clones and lacks some. Among over 50,000 clones listed, around 73% were seen once. Using viral peptide pools, the ViraFEST assay grew out antigen-specific CD4+ T cells prior to sequencing. A 10-day culture period preceded the isolation of CD4+ T cells. Either the BNT162b2 or mRNA-1273 vaccine was given to participants in two doses. The CDR3 is 14 amino acids. From germline, CDR1 is WSHSY and CDR2 SAAADI. Trimming cost V 6 bases and J 1 base, with 13 bases left between them. Sequencing was performed on CD4+ T cells from PBMCs cultured with HCoV-229E spike peptides, taken after COVID-19 vaccination. V and J are TRBV10-2 and TRBJ2-7; D is possibly TRBD2 (5 bases). The TCR was taken from a human donor who received a COVID-19 vaccine. The CDR3 DNA sequence: TGCGCCAGCAGCGCCGGACTTAGTTCCTACGAGCAGTACGTC. It translates to CASSAGLSSYEQYV.